Listed below are T cell receptor beta chains from one sample, sequenced in a study of shared clonotypes between healthy human individuals. Measured with immunoSEQ multiplex PCR; TCRdb has only the in-frame clones, and not every one. The data contain 2 million to 2.5 million clones, roughly 94% of them singletons. Material for sequencing was naive CD8+ T cells sorted from blood. These receptors were obtained from a man younger than 35 in good health. The CDR3 runs from the conserved cysteine through the conserved F or W. Fields, in order: CDR3 protein, CDR3 DNA, V gene, clone size, J gene, D gene. The D gene is left open where the match is weak. Clone size is given for some rows only: seen once, a few or many times, or a class if the clone is expanded.

CDR3 protein: CASSQAYGLAGFTDTQYF
CDR3 DNA: TGCGCCAGCAGCCAGGCCTACGGACTAGCGGGGTTTACAGATACGCAGTATTTT
V gene: TRBV4-3
clone size: .
J gene: TRBJ2-3
D gene: TRBD2

CDR3 protein: CASSQAGVDTQYF
CDR3 DNA: TGCGCCAGCAGCCAAGCAGGGGTAGATACGCAGTATTTT
V gene: TRBV4-1
clone size: .
J gene: TRBJ2-3
D gene: .

CDR3 protein: CASSEAWTGPPGYTF
CDR3 DNA: TGTGCCAGCAGTGAAGCCTGGACAGGGCCCCCTGGCTACACCTTC
V gene: TRBV6-1
clone size: .
J gene: TRBJ1-2
D gene: TRBD1

CDR3 protein: CASSLSQGAVETQYF
CDR3 DNA: TGTGCCAGCAGTTTATCACAGGGGGCTGTAGAGACCCAGTACTTC
V gene: TRBV27
clone size: .
J gene: TRBJ2-5
D gene: TRBD1

CDR3 protein: CASSLSNNEQFF
CDR3 DNA: TGTGCCAGCAGCTTGAGCAACAATGAGCAGTTCTTC
V gene: TRBV5-4
clone size: .
J gene: TRBJ2-1
D gene: .

CDR3 protein: CASSFARSTDTQYF
CDR3 DNA: TGTGCCAGCAGCTTCGCTAGATCCACAGATACGCAGTATTTT
V gene: TRBV11-2
clone size: .
J gene: TRBJ2-3
D gene: .

CDR3 protein: CASSVSGGAKDTQYF
CDR3 DNA: TGTGCCAGCAGCGTAAGCGGGGGGGCCAAAGATACGCAGTATTTT
V gene: TRBV9
clone size: .
J gene: TRBJ2-3
D gene: TRBD2

CDR3 protein: CASGQGGSYEQYF
CDR3 DNA: TGTGCCAGCGGACAGGGGGGTTCCTACGAGCAGTACTTC
V gene: TRBV27
clone size: .
J gene: TRBJ2-7
D gene: TRBD1

CDR3 protein: CASSLAGGHLREQYF
CDR3 DNA: TGTGCCAGCAGCTTGGCCGGCGGACATCTGAGGGAGCAGTACTTC
V gene: TRBV5-4
clone size: .
J gene: TRBJ2-7
D gene: .

CDR3 protein: CASSSWDAWDGGDTQYF
CDR3 DNA: TGTGCCAGCAGCTCCTGGGACGCTTGGGACGGGGGAGATACGCAGTATTTT
V gene: TRBV11-2
clone size: .
J gene: TRBJ2-3
D gene: .

CDR3 protein: CAWRPRHLTSEKLFF
CDR3 DNA: TGTGCCTGGAGGCCCCGACACCTAACAAGCGAAAAACTGTTTTTT
V gene: TRBV30
clone size: .
J gene: TRBJ1-4
D gene: .

CDR3 protein: CASSALRETQYF
CDR3 DNA: TGTGCCAGCAGCGCCCTGAGAGAGACCCAGTACTTC
V gene: TRBV7-6
clone size: once
J gene: TRBJ2-5
D gene: .

CDR3 protein: CASSQDRGVFYEQYF
CDR3 DNA: TGCGCCAGCAGCCAAGATCGGGGGGTATTCTACGAGCAGTACTTC
V gene: TRBV4-3
clone size: .
J gene: TRBJ2-7
D gene: TRBD2

CDR3 protein: CASSLGAGISYEQYF
CDR3 DNA: TGTGCCAGCAGCTTAGGGGCAGGGATCTCCTACGAGCAGTACTTC
V gene: TRBV11-2
clone size: .
J gene: TRBJ2-7
D gene: .

CDR3 protein: CSVGQGLNEQYF
CDR3 DNA: TGCAGCGTCGGACAGGGGCTCAACGAGCAGTACTTC
V gene: TRBV29-1
clone size: .
J gene: TRBJ2-7
D gene: TRBD1

CDR3 protein: CASSERTGVISSYNEQFF
CDR3 DNA: TGTGCCAGCAGTGAAAGGACAGGGGTGATTAGCTCCTACAATGAGCAGTTCTTC
V gene: TRBV6-1
clone size: .
J gene: TRBJ2-1
D gene: TRBD1

CDR3 protein: CASSLEVWDRSYEQYF
CDR3 DNA: TGTGCCAGCAGCTTAGAAGTCTGGGACAGGTCCTACGAGCAGTACTTC
V gene: TRBV7-9
clone size: .
J gene: TRBJ2-7
D gene: TRBD1

CDR3 protein: CSVRTGPQETQYF
CDR3 DNA: TGCAGCGTTCGGACAGGACCTCAAGAGACCCAGTACTTC
V gene: TRBV29-1
clone size: .
J gene: TRBJ2-5
D gene: TRBD1

CDR3 protein: CASSPQGQETQYF
CDR3 DNA: TGTGCCAGCAGCCCACAGGGGCAGGAGACCCAGTACTTC
V gene: TRBV7-9
clone size: .
J gene: TRBJ2-5
D gene: TRBD1

CDR3 protein: CASSSPWAPGYTF
CDR3 DNA: TGTGCCAGCAGCTCCCCCTGGGCCCCGGGCTACACCTTC
V gene: TRBV28
clone size: .
J gene: TRBJ1-2
D gene: .

CDR3 protein: CASSETGRGDSYEQYF
CDR3 DNA: TGTGCCAGCAGTGAAACAGGCAGGGGGGACTCCTACGAGCAGTACTTC
V gene: TRBV2
clone size: .
J gene: TRBJ2-7
D gene: .

CDR3 protein: CAWMGGALHF
CDR3 DNA: TGTGCCTGGATGGGGGGAGCCCTCCACTTT
V gene: TRBV30
clone size: .
J gene: TRBJ1-6
D gene: .

CDR3 protein: CASSYSSRFTDTQYF
CDR3 DNA: TGTGCCAGCAGTTACTCGAGCAGGTTCACAGATACGCAGTATTTT
V gene: TRBV6-6
clone size: .
J gene: TRBJ2-3
D gene: .

CDR3 protein: CASSLGTSGGADEQYF
CDR3 DNA: TGCGCCAGCAGCTTAGGGACTAGCGGGGGCGCGGACGAGCAGTACTTC
V gene: TRBV5-1
clone size: .
J gene: TRBJ2-7
D gene: TRBD2

CDR3 protein: CASQANSVTLHEQYF
CDR3 DNA: TGTGCCAGCCAGGCCAACAGCGTGACCCTCCACGAGCAGTACTTC
V gene: TRBV6-1
clone size: few
J gene: TRBJ2-7
D gene: .

CDR3 protein: CASSVGPPDEKLFF
CDR3 DNA: TGTGCCAGCAGCGTGGGACCACCAGATGAAAAACTGTTTTTT
V gene: TRBV9
clone size: .
J gene: TRBJ1-4
D gene: .

CDR3 protein: CASSVVVSGGTGELFF
CDR3 DNA: TGTGCCAGCAGCGTAGTAGTCTCAGGGGGGACCGGGGAGCTGTTTTTT
V gene: TRBV9
clone size: .
J gene: TRBJ2-2
D gene: .

CDR3 protein: CASSPDRVNSPLHF
CDR3 DNA: TGTGCCAGCAGCCCTGACAGGGTTAATTCACCCCTCCACTTT
V gene: TRBV5-8
clone size: few
J gene: TRBJ1-6
D gene: TRBD1

CDR3 protein: CASSLLVSEQFF
CDR3 DNA: TGTGCCAGCAGCTTGTTAGTCTCCGAGCAGTTCTTC
V gene: TRBV5-4
clone size: .
J gene: TRBJ2-1
D gene: .

CDR3 protein: CASSAQGIGSGYSYEQYF
CDR3 DNA: TGCGCCAGCAGTGCACAGGGGATTGGTAGCGGGTACTCCTACGAGCAGTACTTC
V gene: TRBV10-2
clone size: .
J gene: TRBJ2-7
D gene: .

CDR3 protein: CASRGLATNTGELFF
CDR3 DNA: TGTGCCAGCAGGGGACTAGCCACGAACACCGGGGAGCTGTTTTTT
V gene: TRBV27
clone size: .
J gene: TRBJ2-2
D gene: TRBD2

CDR3 protein: CSVLENTGELFF
CDR3 DNA: TGCAGCGTTCTGGAGAACACCGGGGAGCTGTTTTTT
V gene: TRBV29-1
clone size: .
J gene: TRBJ2-2
D gene: .

CDR3 protein: CASSALQGAYTDTQYF
CDR3 DNA: TGTGCCAGCAGCGCTTTACAGGGTGCCTACACAGATACGCAGTATTTT
V gene: TRBV7-8
clone size: .
J gene: TRBJ2-3
D gene: .

CDR3 protein: CASSFTREFEQYF
CDR3 DNA: TGTGCCAGCAGTTTCACCAGGGAATTCGAGCAGTACTTC
V gene: TRBV11-2
clone size: once
J gene: TRBJ2-7
D gene: .

CDR3 protein: CASSQETGLLQPQHF
CDR3 DNA: TGCGCCAGCAGCCAAGAAACAGGGTTGCTACAGCCCCAGCATTTT
V gene: TRBV4-1
clone size: .
J gene: TRBJ1-5
D gene: .

CDR3 protein: CASSLWVGMNTEAFF
CDR3 DNA: TGTGCCAGCAGCTTGTGGGTTGGGATGAACACTGAAGCTTTCTTT
V gene: TRBV5-4
clone size: .
J gene: TRBJ1-1
D gene: .

CDR3 protein: CASSLEATGDGYTF
CDR3 DNA: TGTGCCAGCAGCTTAGAGGCGACAGGGGATGGCTACACCTTC
V gene: TRBV7-9
clone size: .
J gene: TRBJ1-2
D gene: TRBD1

CDR3 protein: CASMLAGGVETQYF
CDR3 DNA: TGTGCCAGCATGTTAGCGGGAGGAGTGGAGACCCAGTACTTC
V gene: TRBV27
clone size: .
J gene: TRBJ2-5
D gene: TRBD2

CDR3 protein: CASSRGLADYEQYF
CDR3 DNA: TGCGCCAGCAGCCGGGGACTAGCGGACTACGAGCAGTACTTC
V gene: TRBV4-1
clone size: .
J gene: TRBJ2-7
D gene: TRBD2

CDR3 protein: CASSSTGEYTEAFF
CDR3 DNA: TGCGCCAGCAGCTCCACTGGGGAGTACACTGAAGCTTTCTTT
V gene: TRBV5-1
clone size: .
J gene: TRBJ1-1
D gene: .

CDR3 protein: CASSQGRGQQFF
CDR3 DNA: TGCGCCAGCAGCCAAGGAAGGGGTCAGCAGTTCTTC
V gene: TRBV4-1
clone size: .
J gene: TRBJ2-1
D gene: .

CDR3 protein: CASSSDNSPLHF
CDR3 DNA: TGTGCCAGCTCCTCTGACAATTCACCCCTCCACTTT
V gene: TRBV9
clone size: .
J gene: TRBJ1-6
D gene: .

CDR3 protein: CASSPIRSPYNSPLHF
CDR3 DNA: TGCGCCAGCAGCCCGATCCGTAGCCCCTATAATTCACCCCTCCACTTT
V gene: TRBV5-1
clone size: .
J gene: TRBJ1-6
D gene: .

CDR3 protein: CASSPDGSYEQYF
CDR3 DNA: TGTGCCAGCAGCCCAGACGGTTCCTACGAGCAGTACTTC
V gene: TRBV7-2
clone size: .
J gene: TRBJ2-7
D gene: .

CDR3 protein: CASSPLKLTGNEQYF
CDR3 DNA: TGTGCCAGCAGCCCATTAAAATTGACAGGGAACGAGCAGTACTTC
V gene: TRBV7-6
clone size: .
J gene: TRBJ2-7
D gene: TRBD1

CDR3 protein: CASSTLAGAYNEQFF
CDR3 DNA: TGTGCCAGTAGTACGCTAGCGGGGGCTTACAATGAGCAGTTCTTC
V gene: TRBV19
clone size: .
J gene: TRBJ2-1
D gene: TRBD2

CDR3 protein: CASSKTGALHQETQYF
CDR3 DNA: TGTGCCAGCAGCAAAACAGGGGCTTTACACCAAGAGACCCAGTACTTC
V gene: TRBV9
clone size: .
J gene: TRBJ2-5
D gene: TRBD1

CDR3 protein: CASSSGGEGIEAFF
CDR3 DNA: TGTGCCAGCAGCTCCGGCGGCGAGGGCATTGAAGCTTTCTTT
V gene: TRBV28
clone size: .
J gene: TRBJ1-1
D gene: .

CDR3 protein: CASSQDRGNTIYF
CDR3 DNA: TGCGCCAGCAGCCAAGACAGGGGAAACACCATATATTTT
V gene: TRBV4-3
clone size: .
J gene: TRBJ1-3
D gene: .

CDR3 protein: CASSYSEGWNTEAFF
CDR3 DNA: TGTGCCAGCAGTTACTCCGAGGGCTGGAACACTGAAGCTTTCTTC
V gene: TRBV6-5
clone size: .
J gene: TRBJ1-1
D gene: .

CDR3 protein: CATGPPLMGTQYF
CDR3 DNA: TGTGCCACCGGTCCCCCCCTCATGGGGACCCAGTACTTC
V gene: TRBV10-3
clone size: .
J gene: TRBJ2-5
D gene: .

CDR3 protein: CASSLVLHPETQYF
CDR3 DNA: TGTGCCAGCAGCTTAGTGCTCCATCCAGAGACCCAGTACTTC
V gene: TRBV7-2
clone size: .
J gene: TRBJ2-5
D gene: .

CDR3 protein: CASSSFENTGELFF
CDR3 DNA: TGTGCCAGCAGCAGTTTCGAGAACACCGGGGAGCTGTTTTTT
V gene: TRBV7-9
clone size: .
J gene: TRBJ2-2
D gene: .

CDR3 protein: CASSLAREARGYTF
CDR3 DNA: TGTGCCAGCAGCTTAGCCAGGGAGGCGCGTGGCTACACCTTC
V gene: TRBV13
clone size: .
J gene: TRBJ1-2
D gene: .

CDR3 protein: CASSSGARQGIKLKETQYF
CDR3 DNA: TGTGCCAGTAGTTCCGGAGCTCGGCAGGGAATCAAACTAAAAGAGACCCAGTACTTC
V gene: TRBV19
clone size: .
J gene: TRBJ2-5
D gene: .

CDR3 protein: CASSTRQGLSSYEQYF
CDR3 DNA: TGTGCCAGCAGCACCAGACAGGGGCTCAGCTCCTACGAGCAGTACTTC
V gene: TRBV7-9
clone size: .
J gene: TRBJ2-7
D gene: TRBD1

CDR3 protein: CASSLVGRSYEQYF
CDR3 DNA: TGCGCCAGCAGCTTGGTAGGACGGTCCTACGAGCAGTACTTC
V gene: TRBV5-1
clone size: .
J gene: TRBJ2-7
D gene: .

CDR3 protein: CASSPLTSGRQYF
CDR3 DNA: TGTGCCAGCAGTCCCCTCACTAGCGGGCGCCAGTACTTC
V gene: TRBV27
clone size: once
J gene: TRBJ2-5
D gene: TRBD2